A selection of T cell receptor beta chains follows, all from one sample in a study of tumor-infiltrating lymphocytes in primary liver carcinoma. Each CDR3 protein gets one entry after TCRdb re-called the multiplex PCR reads with MiXCR. The sample holds just over 300,000 distinct CDR3 sequences; around three fifths are singletons and the top ten take more than 15%. The sequencing sample was made of peripheral blood. These receptors originate from a woman between 25 and 40 years old with primary liver carcinoma and hepatitis B virus infection. Each CDR3 is given with its conserved first and last residue. A D gene is named only where the DNA matches it firmly. Clone size is stated in some rows and not others, as once, few, many or a class when expanded.

d_gene: -
j_gene: TRBJ1-4
v_gene: TRBV30
abundance: few
CDR3nt: TGTGCCTGGAGCGGAGGGCCTACTAATGAAAAACTGTTTTTT
CDR3aa: CAWSGGPTNEKLFF

d_gene: -
j_gene: TRBJ2-1
v_gene: TRBV11-3
abundance: -
CDR3nt: TGTGCCAGCAACAAGGCGGACTACGATGAGCAGTTCTTC
CDR3aa: CASNKADYDEQFF

d_gene: -
j_gene: TRBJ1-5
v_gene: TRBV11-2
abundance: -
CDR3nt: TGTGCCAGCAGCTTAGATGATAATCAGGCCCAGCATTTT
CDR3aa: CASSLDDNQAQHF

d_gene: -
j_gene: TRBJ2-7
v_gene: TRBV28
abundance: -
CDR3nt: TGTGCCAGCGCCGTCTTGGGCAAGCAGTACTTC
CDR3aa: CASAVLGKQYF

d_gene: -
j_gene: TRBJ2-3
v_gene: TRBV30
abundance: -
CDR3nt: TGTGCCTGCGCTCCCAGGACAGCAGATACGCAGTATTTT
CDR3aa: CACAPRTADTQYF

d_gene: -
j_gene: TRBJ1-2
v_gene: TRBV7-3
abundance: -
CDR3nt: TGTGCCAGCAGTCACGGCCCGGAGACAGGCTACACCTTC
CDR3aa: CASSHGPETGYTF

d_gene: TRBD1
j_gene: TRBJ2-7
v_gene: TRBV11-2
abundance: -
CDR3nt: TGCGCCAGCAGCTTAGGGGGCAGGACCTACGACAAGCAGTACTTC
CDR3aa: CASSLGGRTYDKQYF

d_gene: -
j_gene: TRBJ1-2
v_gene: TRBV6-2/TRBV6-3
abundance: few
CDR3nt: TGTGCCAGCAGGAACTCGAATTTCGAATATGGCTACACCTTC
CDR3aa: CASRNSNFEYGYTF

d_gene: -
j_gene: TRBJ1-2
v_gene: TRBV4-1
abundance: -
CDR3nt: TGCGCCAGCAGCCAAGGCATGAGCGGGAGGCCGGACGGCTACACCTTC
CDR3aa: CASSQGMSGRPDGYTF

d_gene: TRBD1
j_gene: TRBJ2-2
v_gene: TRBV24-1
abundance: many
CDR3nt: TGTGCCACCAGTGGACAGGGTTTCACCGGGGAGCTGTTTTTT
CDR3aa: CATSGQGFTGELFF

d_gene: TRBD2
j_gene: TRBJ2-1
v_gene: TRBV19
abundance: -
CDR3nt: TGTGCCAGTAGCATCCTAGCGGACAATGAGCAGTTCTTC
CDR3aa: CASSILADNEQFF

d_gene: -
j_gene: TRBJ2-1
v_gene: TRBV11-2
abundance: -
CDR3nt: TGTGCCAGTAGCCTAAGCATAGCGTTTGAGCTGTTCTTC
CDR3aa: CASSLSIAFELFF

d_gene: -
j_gene: TRBJ2-3
v_gene: TRBV5-6
abundance: -
CDR3nt: TGTCCCAGCAACTTGGACCTCACAGATACGCAGTATTTT
CDR3aa: CPSNLDLTDTQYF

d_gene: -
j_gene: TRBJ1-1
v_gene: TRBV4-3
abundance: -
CDR3nt: TGCGCCACCAGCCAAGACGGGGGCGGATACACTGAAGCTTTCTTC
CDR3aa: CATSQDGGGYTEAFF

d_gene: -
j_gene: TRBJ2-7
v_gene: TRBV29-1
abundance: many
CDR3nt: TGCAGCGTCAGACCCCTGGCGGCTAGCTCCTACGAGCAGTACTTC
CDR3aa: CSVRPLAASSYEQYF

d_gene: -
j_gene: TRBJ2-3
v_gene: TRBV4-1
abundance: -
CDR3nt: TGCGCCAGCAGCCGGGTAGGAGTGAGAGATACGCAGTATTTT
CDR3aa: CASSRVGVRDTQYF

d_gene: TRBD1
j_gene: TRBJ2-5
v_gene: TRBV5-1
abundance: -
CDR3nt: TGCGCCAGCAGCTCAGGAACAGGGGGGCAAGAGACCCAGTACTTC
CDR3aa: CASSSGTGGQETQYF

d_gene: TRBD1
j_gene: TRBJ2-1
v_gene: TRBV10-3
abundance: few
CDR3nt: TGTGCCATCAGCGAACAGGCAGGGGGTTACAATGAGCAGTTCTTC
CDR3aa: CAISEQAGGYNEQFF

d_gene: -
j_gene: TRBJ2-2
v_gene: TRBV25-1
abundance: -
CDR3nt: TGTGCCAGCAGTGTACTTTCTGGAACGAACACCGGGGAGCTGTTTTTT
CDR3aa: CASSVLSGTNTGELFF

d_gene: -
j_gene: TRBJ2-1
v_gene: TRBV4-2
abundance: -
CDR3nt: TGTGCCAGCAGCCAAGCTTTCTCTAACTCCTACAATGAGCAGGTCTTC
CDR3aa: CASSQAFSNSYNEQVF

d_gene: -
j_gene: TRBJ2-3
v_gene: TRBV7-9
abundance: -
CDR3nt: TGTGCCAGCAGCTTAGGGCCCGTCAGGGGAAGCACAGATACGCAGTATTTT
CDR3aa: CASSLGPVRGSTDTQYF

d_gene: -
j_gene: TRBJ2-3
v_gene: TRBV11-1
abundance: -
CDR3nt: TGTGCCAGTAGCTCACGTCGTAGCGCAGATACGCAGTTTTTT
CDR3aa: CASSSRRSADTQFF

d_gene: -
j_gene: TRBJ2-7
v_gene: TRBV6-5
abundance: many
CDR3nt: TGTGCCAGCACCCCAATTATGGGGGAGGCCTCCTACGAGCAGTACTTC
CDR3aa: CASTPIMGEASYEQYF

d_gene: -
j_gene: TRBJ2-1
v_gene: TRBV10-2
abundance: -
CDR3nt: TGCGCTAGCAGTGAGGACAGACCTACCTACAATGAGCAGTTATTC
CDR3aa: CASSEDRPTYNEQLF

d_gene: -
j_gene: TRBJ2-1
v_gene: TRBV4-3
abundance: many
CDR3nt: TGCGCCAGCAGCCTACTCCGGGACGCCTACAATGAGCAGTTCTTC
CDR3aa: CASSLLRDAYNEQFF

d_gene: -
j_gene: TRBJ2-7
v_gene: TRBV7-9
abundance: few
CDR3nt: TGTGCCAGTAGCCCTCCTGGGGACTCCTACGAGCAGTACTTC
CDR3aa: CASSPPGDSYEQYF

d_gene: -
j_gene: TRBJ1-1
v_gene: TRBV11-3
abundance: many
CDR3nt: TGTGCCAGCAGCTCCGCGGGCCTTTCCAGGATCGACGGGGCTTTCTTT
CDR3aa: CASSSAGLSRIDGAFF

d_gene: TRBD1
j_gene: TRBJ2-2
v_gene: TRBV4-3
abundance: -
CDR3nt: TGCGCCAGCAGCCACGCCGACAGGGACACCGGGGAGCTGTTTTTT
CDR3aa: CASSHADRDTGELFF

d_gene: -
j_gene: TRBJ1-1
v_gene: TRBV7-8
abundance: -
CDR3nt: TGTGCCAGCAGCTTATATGGGCTGAACACTGAAGCTTTCTTT
CDR3aa: CASSLYGLNTEAFF

d_gene: TRBD1
j_gene: TRBJ2-2
v_gene: TRBV6-5
abundance: -
CDR3nt: TGTGCCAGCAGGTCCGGGACAGCGAACACCGGGGAGCTGTTTTTT
CDR3aa: CASRSGTANTGELFF

d_gene: TRBD2
j_gene: TRBJ2-1
v_gene: TRBV7-9
abundance: -
CDR3nt: TGTGCCAGCAGCTTTACGCTAGCGGAGACCTACAATGAGCAGTTCTTC
CDR3aa: CASSFTLAETYNEQFF

d_gene: -
j_gene: TRBJ1-5
v_gene: TRBV7-9
abundance: -
CDR3nt: TGTGCCAGCAGCTTAGACGGCAGGGGAAGCAATCAGCCCCAGCATTTT
CDR3aa: CASSLDGRGSNQPQHF

d_gene: -
j_gene: TRBJ1-1
v_gene: TRBV10-3
abundance: few
CDR3nt: TGTGCCATCAGTGAAAGGGAGGGGAACACTGAAGCTTTCTTT
CDR3aa: CAISEREGNTEAFF

d_gene: -
j_gene: TRBJ1-6
v_gene: TRBV28
abundance: -
CDR3nt: TGTGCCAGCCGGAGATCAGGGGCAGATTCACCCCTCCACTTT
CDR3aa: CASRRSGADSPLHF

d_gene: TRBD2
j_gene: TRBJ2-5
v_gene: TRBV30
abundance: -
CDR3nt: TGTGCTTACTCCTGGACTAGCGGGAACAAAGAGACCCAGTACTTC
CDR3aa: CAYSWTSGNKETQYF

d_gene: -
j_gene: TRBJ2-7
v_gene: TRBV11-2
abundance: -
CDR3nt: TGTGCCAGCAGCCCCGTCGTGGTTAGCTACGGGCAGTACTTC
CDR3aa: CASSPVVVSYGQYF